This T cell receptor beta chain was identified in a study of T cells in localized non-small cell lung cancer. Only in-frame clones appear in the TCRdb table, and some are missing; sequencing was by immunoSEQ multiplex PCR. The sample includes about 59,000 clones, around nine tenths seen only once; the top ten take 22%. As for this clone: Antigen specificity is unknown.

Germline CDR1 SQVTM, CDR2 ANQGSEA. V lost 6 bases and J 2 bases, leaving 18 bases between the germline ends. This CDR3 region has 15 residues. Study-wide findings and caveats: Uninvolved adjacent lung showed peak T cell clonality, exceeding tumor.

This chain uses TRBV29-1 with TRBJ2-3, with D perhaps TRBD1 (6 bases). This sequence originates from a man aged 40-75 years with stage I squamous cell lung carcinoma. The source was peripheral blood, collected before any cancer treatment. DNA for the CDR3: TGCAGCGTCGCCGTACAGGGTCGCACCACAGATACGCAGTATTTT. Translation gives CSVAVQGRTTDTQYF.